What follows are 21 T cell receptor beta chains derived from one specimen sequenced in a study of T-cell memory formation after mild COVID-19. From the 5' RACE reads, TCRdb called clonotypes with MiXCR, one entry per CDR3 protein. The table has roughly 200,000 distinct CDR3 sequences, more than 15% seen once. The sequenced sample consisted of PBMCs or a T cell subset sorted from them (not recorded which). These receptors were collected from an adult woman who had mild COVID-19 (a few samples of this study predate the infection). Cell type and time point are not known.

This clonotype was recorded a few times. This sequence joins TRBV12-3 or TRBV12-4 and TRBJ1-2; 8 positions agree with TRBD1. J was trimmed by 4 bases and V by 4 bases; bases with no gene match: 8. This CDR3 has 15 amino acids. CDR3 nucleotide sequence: TGTGCCAGCAGTTCCCCGACAGGGGACGCCTATGGCTACACCTTC. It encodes CASSSPTGDAYGYTF.

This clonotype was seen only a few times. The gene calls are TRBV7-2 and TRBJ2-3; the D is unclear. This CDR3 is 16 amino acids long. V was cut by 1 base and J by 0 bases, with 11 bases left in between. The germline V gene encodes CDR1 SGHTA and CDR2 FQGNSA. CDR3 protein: CASSLVALTSTDTQYF. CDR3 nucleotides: TGTGCCAGCAGCTTAGTGGCCCTGACTAGCACAGATACGCAGTATTTT.

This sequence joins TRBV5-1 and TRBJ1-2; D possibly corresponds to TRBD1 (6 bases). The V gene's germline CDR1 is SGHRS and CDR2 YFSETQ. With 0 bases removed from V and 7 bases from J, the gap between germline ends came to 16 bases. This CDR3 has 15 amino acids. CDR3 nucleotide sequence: TGCGCCAGCAGCTTGGACGCAGGGGCGGTCTCTGGCTACACCTTC. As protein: CASSLDAGAVSGYTF.

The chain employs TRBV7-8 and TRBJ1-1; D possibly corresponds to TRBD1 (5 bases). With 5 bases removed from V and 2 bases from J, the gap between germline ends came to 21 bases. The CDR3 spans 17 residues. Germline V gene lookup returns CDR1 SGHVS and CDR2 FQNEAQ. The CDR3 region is CASSPNFRDSLNTEAFF. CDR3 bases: TGTGCCAGCAGCCCAAACTTCCGGGACTCCTTAAACACTGAAGCTTTCTTT.

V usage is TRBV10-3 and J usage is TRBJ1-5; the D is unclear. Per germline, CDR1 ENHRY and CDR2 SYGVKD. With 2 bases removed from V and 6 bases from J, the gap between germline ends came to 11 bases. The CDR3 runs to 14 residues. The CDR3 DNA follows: TGTGCCATCAGTGAGCGGGAGGGCGGTCAGCCCCAGCATTTT. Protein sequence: CAISEREGGQPQHF.

The DNA for the CDR3 is TGCGCCAGCAGCCTAGACAGGCGTAACACTGAAGCTTTCTTT. It translates to CASSLDRRNTEAFF. The chain recombines TRBV5-1 with TRBJ1-1; tentatively, D is TRBD1 (6 bases). The V end was cut by 4 bases, the J end by 2 bases, with 12 bases between. The germline V gene encodes CDR1 SGHRS and CDR2 YFSETQ. The CDR3 loop spans 14 amino acids.

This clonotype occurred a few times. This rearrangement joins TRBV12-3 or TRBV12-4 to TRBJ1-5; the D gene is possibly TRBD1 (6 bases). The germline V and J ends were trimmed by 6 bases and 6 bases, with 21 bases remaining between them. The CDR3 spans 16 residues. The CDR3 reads CASSSSLGGLGQPQHF. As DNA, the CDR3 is TGTGCCAGCAGCTCCTCTTTGGGGGGCTTGGGTCAGCCCCAGCATTTT.

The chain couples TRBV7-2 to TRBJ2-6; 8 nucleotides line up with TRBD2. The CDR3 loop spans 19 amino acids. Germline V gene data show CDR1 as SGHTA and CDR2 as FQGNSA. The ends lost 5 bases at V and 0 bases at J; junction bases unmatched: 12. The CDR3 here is CASSPRGRPLFSGANVLTF. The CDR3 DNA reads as TGTGCCAGCAGCCCTCGCGGGAGGCCCCTCTTCTCTGGGGCCAACGTCCTGACTTTC. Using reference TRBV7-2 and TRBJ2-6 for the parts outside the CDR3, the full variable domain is GAGVSQSPSNKVTEKGKDVELRCDPISGHTALYWYRQSLGQGLEFLIYFQGNSAPDKSGLPSDRFSAERTGGSVSTLTIQRTQQEDSAVYLCASSPRGRPLFSGANVLTFGAGSRLTVL.

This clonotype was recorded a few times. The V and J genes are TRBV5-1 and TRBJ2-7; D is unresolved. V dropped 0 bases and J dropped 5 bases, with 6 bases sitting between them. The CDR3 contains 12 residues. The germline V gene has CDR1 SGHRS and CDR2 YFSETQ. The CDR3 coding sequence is TGCGCCAGCAGCTTGGAAACAGACGAGCAGTACTTC. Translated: CASSLETDEQYF.

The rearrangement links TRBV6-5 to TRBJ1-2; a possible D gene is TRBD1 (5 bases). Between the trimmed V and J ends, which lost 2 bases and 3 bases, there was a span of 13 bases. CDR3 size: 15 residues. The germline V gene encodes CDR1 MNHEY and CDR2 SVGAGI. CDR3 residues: CASSYRDPGHYGYTF. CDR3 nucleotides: TGTGCCAGCAGTTACCGAGACCCGGGACACTATGGCTACACCTTC.

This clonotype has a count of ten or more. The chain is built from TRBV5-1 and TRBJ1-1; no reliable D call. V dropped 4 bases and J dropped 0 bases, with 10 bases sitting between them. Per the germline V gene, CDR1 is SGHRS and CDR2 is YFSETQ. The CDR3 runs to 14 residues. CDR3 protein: CASSPRTVNTEAFF. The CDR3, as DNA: TGCGCCAGCAGCCCTAGGACGGTGAACACTGAAGCTTTCTTT.

CDR3: CSAPSLRLGTEAFF. The CDR3 DNA is TGCAGTGCTCCTAGCCTTCGGCTGGGCACTGAAGCTTTCTTT. The V and J genes are TRBV20-1 and TRBJ1-1, with D unresolved. The V gene lost 5 bases and the J gene lost 4 bases, with 17 bases spanning the gap. CDR1 and CDR2 from the germline V gene are DFQATT and SNEGSKA (reference sequence). The CDR3 totals 14 residues.

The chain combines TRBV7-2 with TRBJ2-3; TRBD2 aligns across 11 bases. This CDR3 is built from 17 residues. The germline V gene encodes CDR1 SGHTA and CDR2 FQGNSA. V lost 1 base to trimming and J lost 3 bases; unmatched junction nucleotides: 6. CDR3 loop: CASSLGTSGFRTDTQYF. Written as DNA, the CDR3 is TGTGCCAGCAGCTTAGGGACTAGCGGGTTCCGGACAGATACGCAGTATTTT.

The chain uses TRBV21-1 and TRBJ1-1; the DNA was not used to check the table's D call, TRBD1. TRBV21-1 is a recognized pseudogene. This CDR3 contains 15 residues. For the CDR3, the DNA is TGTGCCAGCAGCCGCCGAGGACAGGGTCAATCTGAAGCTTTCTTT. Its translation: CASSRRGQGQSEAFF.

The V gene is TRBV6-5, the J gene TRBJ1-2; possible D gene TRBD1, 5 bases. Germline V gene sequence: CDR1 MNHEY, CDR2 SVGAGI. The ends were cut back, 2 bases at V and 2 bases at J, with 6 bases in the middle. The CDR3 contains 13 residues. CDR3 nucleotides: TGTGCCAGCAGTTACCGACAGAACTATGGCTACACCTTC. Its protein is CASSYRQNYGYTF.

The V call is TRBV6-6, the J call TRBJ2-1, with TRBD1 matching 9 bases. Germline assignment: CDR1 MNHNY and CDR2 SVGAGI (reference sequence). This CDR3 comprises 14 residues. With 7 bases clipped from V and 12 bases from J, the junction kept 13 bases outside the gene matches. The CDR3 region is CASMRDRVESGQFF. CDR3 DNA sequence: TGTGCCAGCATGAGGGACAGGGTAGAATCTGGGCAGTTCTTC.

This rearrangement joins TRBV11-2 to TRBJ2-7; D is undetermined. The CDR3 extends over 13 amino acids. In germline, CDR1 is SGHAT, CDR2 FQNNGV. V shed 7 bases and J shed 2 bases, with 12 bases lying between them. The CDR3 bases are TGTGCCAGCACCCTAGGACCCACCTACGAGCAGTACTTC. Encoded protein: CASTLGPTYEQYF.

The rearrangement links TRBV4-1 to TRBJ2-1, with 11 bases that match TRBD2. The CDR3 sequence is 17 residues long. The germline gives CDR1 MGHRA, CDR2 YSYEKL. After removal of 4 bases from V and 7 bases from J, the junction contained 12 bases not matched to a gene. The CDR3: CASSRGGLAALGNEQFF. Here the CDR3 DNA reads TGCGCCAGCAGCCGAGGGGGACTAGCGGCCCTAGGTAATGAGCAGTTCTTC.

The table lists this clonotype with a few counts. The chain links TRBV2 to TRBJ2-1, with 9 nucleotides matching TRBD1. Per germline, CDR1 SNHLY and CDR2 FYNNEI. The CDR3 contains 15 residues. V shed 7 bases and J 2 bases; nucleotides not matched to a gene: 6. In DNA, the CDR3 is TGTGCCAGCATTCTCGGACAGGGGACCTACAATGAGCAGTTCTTC. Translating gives CASILGQGTYNEQFF.

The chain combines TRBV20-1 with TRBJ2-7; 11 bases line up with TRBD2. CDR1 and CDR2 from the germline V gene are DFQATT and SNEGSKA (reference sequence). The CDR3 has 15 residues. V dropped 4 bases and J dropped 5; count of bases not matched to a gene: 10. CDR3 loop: CSAINSLGLADEQYF. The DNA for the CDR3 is TGCAGTGCTATTAACAGCTTGGGACTAGCGGACGAGCAGTACTTC.

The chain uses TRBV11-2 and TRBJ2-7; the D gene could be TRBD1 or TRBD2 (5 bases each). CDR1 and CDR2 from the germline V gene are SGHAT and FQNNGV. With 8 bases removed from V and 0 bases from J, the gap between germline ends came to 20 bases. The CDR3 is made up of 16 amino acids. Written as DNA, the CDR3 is TGTGCCAGCTCCCCTCGGGCAGGGACGACCTCCTACGAGCAGTACTTC. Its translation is CASSPRAGTTSYEQYF.